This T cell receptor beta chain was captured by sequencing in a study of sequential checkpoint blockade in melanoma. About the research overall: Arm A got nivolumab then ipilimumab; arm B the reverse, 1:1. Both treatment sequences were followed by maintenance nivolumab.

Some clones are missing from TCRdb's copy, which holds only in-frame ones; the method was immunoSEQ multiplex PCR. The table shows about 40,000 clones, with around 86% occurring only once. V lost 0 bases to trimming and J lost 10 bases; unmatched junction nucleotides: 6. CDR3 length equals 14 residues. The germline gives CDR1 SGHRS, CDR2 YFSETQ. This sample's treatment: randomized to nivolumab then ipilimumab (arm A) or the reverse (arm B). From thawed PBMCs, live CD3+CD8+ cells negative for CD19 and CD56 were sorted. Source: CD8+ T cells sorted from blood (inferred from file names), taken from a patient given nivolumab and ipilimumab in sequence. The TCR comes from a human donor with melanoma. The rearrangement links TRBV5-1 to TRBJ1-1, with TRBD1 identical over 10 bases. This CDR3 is CASSLGTGGLVAFF. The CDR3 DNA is TGCGCCAGCAGCTTGGGGACAGGGGGATTAGTAGCTTTCTTT. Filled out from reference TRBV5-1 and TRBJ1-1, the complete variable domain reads KAGVTQTPRYLIKTRGQQVTLSCSPISGHRSVSWYQQTPGQGLQFLFEYFSETQRNKGNFPGRFSGRQFSNSRSEMNVSTLELGDSALYLCASSLGTGGLVAFFGQGTRLTVV.